This T cell receptor beta chain appears in the sequencing data of a study of breast tumors, draining lymph nodes, adjacent tissues. One entry per CDR3 protein, called by TCRdb with MiXCR from the multiplex PCR reads. The sample holds 70,000 to 85,000 distinct CDR3 sequences, 15% to 20% seen once. This CDR3 is 14 amino acids long. CDR1 is ENHRY and CDR2 is SYGVKD in the germline V gene. Trimming pared 3 bases from V and 1 base from J, leaving 8 bases between. Study observations and caveats: Tumor and nontumor repertoires were significantly more similar in luminal-like than in basal-like breast cancer. Compared with lymph nodes, tumors were less diverse; compared with nontumor tissue, more. The data were judged consistent with most tumor T cells coming from lymph node and expanding in tumor.

This clonotype was counted many times. The antigen is unknown. Axillary draining lymph nodes of breast cancer patients supplied the node samples. The receptor comes from a female donor with breast cancer. Some clones in this sample may be carry-over from other donors' samples. Material: axillary lymph node tissue. The J gene is TRBJ2-3, the V gene TRBV10-3, with D hard to call. As DNA, the CDR3 is TGTGCCATCAGTGATTCGAAGGGCACAGATACGCAGTATTTT. It encodes CAISDSKGTDTQYF.